This TCR beta chain was obtained from a study of vaccination and CD4 T cells after COVID-19 (dated by TCRdb to 2021 to 2024). With regard to the full study: Convalescent patients had a positive SARS-CoV-2 result on nasal swab PCR, and of these patients, several had mild disease and one had severe disease. As controls, cultures received a CEFX viral epitope pool (the positive control), an HIV-1 Nef peptide pool (the negative control), or no peptide at all. Culture stimuli were overlapping spike peptide pools from SARS-CoV-2 and from the common cold coronaviruses HCoV-NL63, HCoV-OC43 and HCoV-229E. Six males and four females were included in the convalescent cohort, with two Hispanic individuals, seven Caucasians, two Asians and one multiracial person represented. The time from the second vaccine dose to post-vaccine blood sampling had a median of around 72 days and ranged from roughly 13 to 241 days. Two doses of either the Pfizer-BioNTech BNT162b2 vaccine (n=8) or the Moderna mRNA-1273 vaccine (n=2) were administered to participants. In 10 COVID-19 convalescent patients and a few infection-naive healthy vaccine recipients, researchers compared the spike-specific CD4+ TCR repertoire from before mRNA vaccination with the repertoire from after. Post-COVID blood samples were collected from convalescent patients a median of roughly 100 days after diagnosis, with a range of about 30 to 161 days. The paper as a whole reports these results and caveats: Relatively few convalescent patients were included in the study, and early timepoints after natural infection were not analyzed. Nearly all vaccine-specific clones in convalescent patients (304 of 307) were mono-reactive for SARS-CoV-2 spike rather than cross-reactive with common cold coronaviruses. An increase in the median number of SARS-CoV-2-reactive clonotypes from approximately 21 after infection to 35 to 40 after vaccination was observed, but the change was not found to be significant. In convalescent patients, a median around 83% of post-vaccine SARS-CoV-2-reactive clones were detected only after vaccination, and vaccine-specific priming was suggested by this finding.

About this clonotype: Its cognate antigen has yet to be identified. Base-call qualities are not available, and no considerably larger clone is one nucleotide away.

Library preparation employed PCR. DNA from cultured CD4+ T cells was subjected to TCR sequencing with the Oncomine TCR Beta short-read assay at the Johns Hopkins FTIC core. The QIAamp micro DNA kit was used to extract genomic DNA from the cultured CD4+ T cells. Oncomine TCR Beta libraries from cultured CD4+ T cells were pooled with unique dual indexes and sequenced on an Illumina iSeq 100. From the authors' description of their analysis: Non-productive sequences were removed, and CDR3s not starting with C, not ending with F or W, or shorter than 7 amino acids were discarded. Antigen-specific clonotypes were identified using the MANAFEST web application through comparison of peptide-stimulated wells with reference and other culture wells. For a clone to be called positive, the clone needed an FDR below 0.05, an odds ratio above 5, and a productive frequency above 0.1% in at least two of three replicate wells. A clonotype was classed as cross-reactive if the clonotype showed significant expansion both in SARS-CoV-2 spike wells and in at least one common cold coronavirus spike condition. Using R version 3.6.1, CDR3 homology was evaluated through Levenshtein distances (stringdist) along with unrooted phylogenetic trees (ape). TCRdb's own reprocessing of the public reads used fastp at Q25 and MiXCR and kept productive beta chains. Every entry covers one CDR3 protein and lists the most common genes and DNA from its rows. The authors' filters were not applied to this entry. The sample table shows 15,000 to 20,000 distinct CDR3 sequences, and roughly 56% are seen once. The biggest ten clones account for around 7% of the sample.

Via the germline V gene, CDR1 is SNHLY and CDR2 FYNNEI. Including the terminal cysteine and phenylalanine, the CDR3 comprises 13 residues. Only the CDR3 part of the read is kept: 39 bases, read in frame from the first base. V lost 7 bases and J lost 9 bases; the stretch between them is 16 bases long. The treatment or condition label on this specimen signifies: approximately 9-day PBMC culture with coronavirus spike peptide pools or control peptides (ViraFEST assay). The ViraFEST assay, used in the study, expanded antigen-specific T cells with peptide pools and then identified the expanded clonotypes through TCR sequencing. Positive SARS-CoV-2 PCR tests in the convalescent patients dated from March to December 2020, before Alpha, Beta and Delta variants emerged in the United States. PBMCs were cultured at 1.5 million to 2 million per well in IMDM supplemented with 5% human AB serum and 8.5 to 10 IU/ml IL-2, with approximately 10 ug/ml peptide pools added. Half of the culture medium was replaced with fresh IL-2-containing medium on days 3 and 7. After approximately eleven days of culture, CD4+ T cells were isolated by negative selection with the EasySep CD4+ T cell isolation kit. Ficoll-Paque Plus gradient centrifugation was used to isolate PBMCs from whole blood, and the isolated PBMCs were then either used fresh or cryopreserved at -140C. Culture conditions were generally each tested in triplicate wells.

Sequencing used CD4+ T cells from blood, cultured in vitro. Recombination joined TRBV2 with TRBJ1-5; the D gene identity is not certain. The TCR comes from a human donor who had recovered from COVID-19. For the CDR3, the sequence is CASTDGGRGPQHF. The DNA is TGTGCCAGCACCGACGGTGGTAGAGGGCCCCAGCATTTT.